The sequence of this TCR beta chain was determined in a study of OX40 agonist ivuxolimab in advanced cancers. Study-level background: Aged roughly 23 to 80 with a mean of approximately 60 years, they were about 80% male. Study-wide results and caveats: CD8+ T cells showed, on average, more clonal expansion than CD4+ cells.

As concerns this clone: Antigen: not known.

The CDR3 is made up of 15 amino acids. Germline V CDR1 and CDR2: SNHLY, FYNNEI. Trimming stripped 2 bases from V and 5 bases from J, with 15 bases between. Measured with immunoSEQ multiplex PCR; TCRdb has only the in-frame clones, and not every one. The sample holds some 90,000 clones; approximately 89% are singletons and the top ten take around 4%. The chain links TRBV2 to TRBJ1-2; D is possibly TRBD1 (5 bases). This sample comprised CD4+ or CD8+ T cells sorted from blood, obtained in a trial of the OX40 agonist ivuxolimab. The source of this sequence is an adult with an advanced solid tumor such as melanoma, head and neck, liver or kidney cancer. The CDR3, as DNA: TGTGCCAGCAGTGAAAGCCCTCCGGGGCCTTATGGCTACACCTTC. Amino acids: CASSESPPGPYGYTF.